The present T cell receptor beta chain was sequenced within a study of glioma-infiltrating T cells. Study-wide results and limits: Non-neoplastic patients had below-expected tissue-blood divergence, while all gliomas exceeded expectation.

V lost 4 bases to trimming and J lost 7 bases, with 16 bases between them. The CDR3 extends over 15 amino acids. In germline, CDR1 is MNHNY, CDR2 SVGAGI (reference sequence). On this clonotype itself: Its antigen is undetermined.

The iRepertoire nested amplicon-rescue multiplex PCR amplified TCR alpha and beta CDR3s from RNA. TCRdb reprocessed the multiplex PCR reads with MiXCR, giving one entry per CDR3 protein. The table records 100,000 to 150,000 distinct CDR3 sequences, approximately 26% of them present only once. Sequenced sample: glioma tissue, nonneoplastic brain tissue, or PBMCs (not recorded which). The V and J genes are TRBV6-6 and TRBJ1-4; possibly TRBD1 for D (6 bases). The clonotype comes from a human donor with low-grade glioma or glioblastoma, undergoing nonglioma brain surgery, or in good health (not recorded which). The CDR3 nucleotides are TGTGCCAGCAGTTCTCCCCGGGGGGCCCGTGAAAAACTGTTTTTT. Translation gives CASSSPRGAREKLFF.